These 19 T cell receptor beta chains were all obtained from the same sample, sequenced in a study of T cell responses to AZD1222 COVID-19 vaccine. Data came from immunoSEQ multiplex PCR; TCRdb stores just in-frame clones and leaves some out. The table has 100,000 to 150,000 clones, 93% seen once. This specimen consisted of peripheral blood, obtained on day 0 of AZD1222 vaccination. These receptors all stem from an adult in good health.

V usage is TRBV14 and J usage is TRBJ2-7; the D is unclear. CDR1 is SGHDN and CDR2 is FVKESK in the germline V gene. The CDR3 consists of 14 residues. The V gene lost 1 base and the J gene lost 2 bases, with 9 bases spanning the gap. The CDR3 loop is CASSQGFRTYEQYF. DNA of the CDR3: TGTGCCAGCAGCCAAGGGTTCCGAACCTACGAGCAGTACTTC. Using reference TRBV14 and TRBJ2-7 for the parts outside the CDR3, the full variable domain is EAGVTQFPSHSVIEKGQTVTLRCDPISGHDNLYWYRRVMGKEIKFLLHFVKESKQDESGMPNNRFLAERTGGTYSTLKVQPAELEDSGVYFCASSQGFRTYEQYFGPGTRLTVT.

CDR3 region: CASSVGTSGRAEQYF. In DNA, the CDR3 is TGTGCCAGCAGCGTAGGAACTAGCGGGAGGGCCGAGCAGTACTTC. The V and J genes are TRBV9 and TRBJ2-7; 13 bases are a match to TRBD2. The V gene's germline CDR1 is SGDLS and CDR2 YYNGEE. CDR3 size: 15 residues. The J segment lost 6 bases and the V segment lost 0 bases, leaving 3 bases of the junction unmatched.

This chain links TRBV14 with TRBJ1-1; no clear D. Germline loops: CDR1 SGHDN, CDR2 FVKESK. With 2 bases removed from V and 0 bases from J, the gap between germline ends came to 19 bases. The CDR3 runs 18 residues. CDR3 loop: CASSQPWGNNLLNTEAFF. The CDR3 DNA reads TGTGCCAGCAGCCAACCGTGGGGTAACAATCTCTTGAACACTGAAGCTTTCTTT.

This chain links TRBV3-1 (or the pseudogene TRBV3-2) with TRBJ2-7; TRBD1 is a possible D gene (5 bases). The V end lost 1 base, the J end lost 1 base, and 8 bases lay between the germline ends. The CDR3 contains 14 residues. The germline V gene encodes CDR1 LGHDT and CDR2 YNNKEL (reference sequence). The CDR3: CASSQVQDSYEQYF. As DNA, the CDR3 is TGTGCCAGCAGCCAAGTACAGGATTCCTACGAGCAGTACTTC.

The V and J genes are TRBV28 and TRBJ1-1; D gene unclear. The CDR3 extends over 13 amino acids. Germline V gene lookup returns CDR1 MDHEN and CDR2 SYDVKM. Trimming pared 2 bases from V and 3 bases from J, leaving 7 bases between. The CDR3, as DNA: TGTGCCAGCAGTTTAGATAGGGACACTGAAGCTTTCTTT. This codes for CASSLDRDTEAFF.

The gene calls are TRBV6-4 and TRBJ2-1, with D perhaps matching TRBD2 (6 bases). The V end was cut by 0 bases, the J end by 6 bases, with 12 bases between. CDR3 length: 15 amino acids. Germline V CDR1 and CDR2: MRHNA, SNTAGT. The CDR3 bases are TGTGCCAGCAGTGACTCGGGCGGGATTTCCAATGAGCAGTTCTTC. It encodes CASSDSGGISNEQFF.

This clone was seen only a few times. The CDR3 region has the DNA TGTGCCACCAGCAGAGATCCTGGTTCCGGCGAGCAGTACTTC. Its protein product is CATSRDPGSGEQYF. The chain links TRBV15 to TRBJ2-7, with D unclear. V shed 0 bases and J shed 6 bases, with 12 bases lying between them. The CDR3 has 14 amino acids. The germline gives CDR1 LNHNV, CDR2 YYDKDF (reference sequence).

The chain is built from TRBV28 and TRBJ1-2; D not certain. This CDR3 contains 11 residues. V lost 6 bases to trimming and J lost 8 bases, with 10 bases between them. CDR1 MDHEN and CDR2 SYDVKM come from the germline V gene. The DNA for the CDR3 is TGTGCCAGCAGCCTGGGGTGGGGCTACACCTTC. Translating it yields CASSLGWGYTF.

The rearrangement uses TRBV6-6 and TRBJ2-1, with a possible D match to TRBD2 (5 bases). Trimming removed 0 bases from V and 6 bases from J, with 9 bases in between. Germline CDR1 is MNHNY and CDR2 is SVGAGI (reference sequence). The CDR3 covers 14 residues. The CDR3 reads CASSYSREGNEQFF. CDR3 sequence (DNA): TGTGCCAGCAGTTACTCGCGCGAGGGCAATGAGCAGTTCTTC.

The chain carries TRBV4-3 and TRBJ1-6; the D gene is possibly TRBD1 (6 bases). This CDR3 is built from 16 residues. In germline, CDR1 is LGHNA, CDR2 YSLEER. Trimming cost V 0 bases and J 7 bases, with 13 bases left between them. The CDR3 here is CASSQDHGGGNSPLHF. CDR3 DNA sequence: TGCGCCAGCAGCCAAGATCACGGAGGGGGAAATTCACCCCTCCACTTT.

The chain couples TRBV12-3 or TRBV12-4 to TRBJ1-4; D not certain. This CDR3 contains 12 residues. Trimming stripped 10 bases from V and 0 bases from J, with 6 bases between. The CDR3 loop reads CATASTNEKLFF. CDR3 in DNA: TGTGCCACGGCTTCAACTAATGAAAAACTGTTTTTT.

DNA of the CDR3: TGCAGTGCTAGTAAGGGCAGGGGCCTGGGTGGCTACACCTTC. Translated, it gives CSASKGRGLGGYTF. This sequence joins TRBV20-1 and TRBJ1-2; D is perhaps TRBD1 (6 bases). Germline-derived CDR1 and CDR2 are DFQATT and SNEGSKA (reference sequence). The CDR3 loop spans 14 amino acids. Trimming took off 3 bases at V and 7 bases at J, with 18 bases between the two ends.

The chain couples TRBV19 to TRBJ1-4, with a possible D match to TRBD1 (6 bases). Germline CDR1 reads LNHDA; CDR2 reads SQIVND (reference sequence). V was trimmed by 5 bases and J by 5 bases, leaving 18 bases between them. The CDR3 is 16 amino acids. The CDR3 here is CASSPRGGARNEKLFF. For the CDR3, the DNA is TGTGCCAGTAGTCCCCGAGGGGGGGCGCGCAATGAAAAACTGTTTTTT.

The CDR3 bases are TGTGCCAGCAGCCAAGACGGGGGCGGGTTGACTGAAGCTTTCTTT. Translated, it gives CASSQDGGGLTEAFF. The chain carries TRBV14 and TRBJ1-1, with D possibly being TRBD1 (6 bases). Germline assignment: CDR1 SGHDN and CDR2 FVKESK. There are 15 residues in the CDR3. Deletions cut 0 bases from V and 5 bases from J, with 13 bases between.

The chain has TRBV27 and TRBJ2-7, with D hard to call. Between the trimmed V and J ends, which lost 5 bases and 2 bases, there was a span of 16 bases. The CDR3 extends over 15 amino acids. Germline assignment: CDR1 MNHEY and CDR2 SMNVEV (reference sequence). The CDR3 bases are TGTGCCAGCAGTCCCACATCTCTACCCCCCTACGAGCAGTACTTC. Its protein product is CASSPTSLPPYEQYF.

The chain recombines TRBV3-1 (or the pseudogene TRBV3-2) with TRBJ1-6; tentatively, D is TRBD1 (6 bases). Germline lookup yields CDR1 LGHDT and CDR2 YNNKEL (reference sequence). Trimming left V 4 bases short and J 10 bases short, with 14 bases between. This CDR3 comprises 14 residues. Written as DNA, the CDR3 is TGTGCCAGCAGCCGATCAGGGGATGGATCACCCCTCCACTTT. Its translation is CASSRSGDGSPLHF.

This chain's CDR3 is CASSQDLRTAVITEAFF. In nucleotides, the CDR3 is TGTGCCAGCAGCCAAGATTTGAGGACCGCTGTTATCACTGAAGCTTTCTTT. The chain employs TRBV4-2 and TRBJ1-1; D remains unclear. The CDR3 length is 17 residues. Trimming cost V 0 bases and J 4 bases, with 18 bases left between them. Germline V CDR1 and CDR2: LGHNA, YNFKEQ.

The chain combines TRBV27 with TRBJ2-1, with 12 bases identical to TRBD2. The ends lost 2 bases at V and 9 bases at J; junction bases unmatched: 5. The germline V gene has CDR1 MNHEY and CDR2 SMNVEV (reference sequence). The CDR3 covers 15 residues. Here the CDR3 reads CASSLILAGGGEQFF. The CDR3 DNA follows: TGTGCCAGCAGTTTAATTCTAGCGGGAGGGGGTGAGCAGTTCTTC.

J is TRBJ2-3 and V is TRBV19; the match to TRBD2 covers 10 bases. Germline V gives CDR1 LNHDA, CDR2 SQIVND (reference sequence). The CDR3 length is 18 residues. J gave up 6 bases and V 3 bases, and 15 bases lay outside the gene matches. CDR3 sequence: CASSMGRASGSLSDTQYF. CDR3 bases: TGTGCCAGTAGTATGGGGCGGGCTAGCGGGAGCCTGTCGGATACGCAGTATTTT.